This T cell receptor (beta chain) was captured in a study of cytomegalovirus exposure and HLA in healthy donors. Whole-study findings and limits: A later analysis reportedly found that, within productive TCRs, an Asian-associated ancestry cluster had fewer N-insertions than the mean observed across the approximately 700 donors.

Both 60 Vbeta primers and 13 Jbeta primers went into the PCR. Measured with immunoSEQ multiplex PCR; TCRdb has only the in-frame clones, and not every one. The sample carries about 170,000 clones, approximately 85% recorded once. The V and J ends lost 5 bases and 0 bases respectively, with 13 bases between them. CDR1 SEHNR and CDR2 FQNEAQ come from the germline V gene (reference sequence). The CDR3 runs 16 residues. This clone has more than one count but fewer than ten. Its target is unknown. The sample was PBMCs. The gene calls are TRBV7-9 and TRBJ2-2; D might be TRBD2 (6 bases). The TCR sequence derives from a girl under 18 in good health and CMV-seropositive. The chain's CDR3 is CASSQRALANTGELFF. CDR3 sequence (DNA): TGTGCCAGCAGCCAGCGGGCACTCGCGAACACCGGGGAGCTGTTTTTT.